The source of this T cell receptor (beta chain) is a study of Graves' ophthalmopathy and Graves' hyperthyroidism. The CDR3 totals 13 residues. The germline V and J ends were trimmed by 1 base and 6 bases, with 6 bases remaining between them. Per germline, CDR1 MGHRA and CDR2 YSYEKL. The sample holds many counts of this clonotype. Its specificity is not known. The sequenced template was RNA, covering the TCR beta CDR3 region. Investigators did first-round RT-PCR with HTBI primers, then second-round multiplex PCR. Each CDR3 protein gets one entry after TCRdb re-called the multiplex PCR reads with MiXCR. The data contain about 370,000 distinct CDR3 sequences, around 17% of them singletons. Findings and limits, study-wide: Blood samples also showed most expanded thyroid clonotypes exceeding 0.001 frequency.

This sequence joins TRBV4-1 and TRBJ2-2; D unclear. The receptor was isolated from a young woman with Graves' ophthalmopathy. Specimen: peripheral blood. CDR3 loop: CASSQVSPGELFF. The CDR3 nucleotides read TGCGCCAGCAGCCAAGTGTCCCCCGGGGAGCTGTTTTTT.